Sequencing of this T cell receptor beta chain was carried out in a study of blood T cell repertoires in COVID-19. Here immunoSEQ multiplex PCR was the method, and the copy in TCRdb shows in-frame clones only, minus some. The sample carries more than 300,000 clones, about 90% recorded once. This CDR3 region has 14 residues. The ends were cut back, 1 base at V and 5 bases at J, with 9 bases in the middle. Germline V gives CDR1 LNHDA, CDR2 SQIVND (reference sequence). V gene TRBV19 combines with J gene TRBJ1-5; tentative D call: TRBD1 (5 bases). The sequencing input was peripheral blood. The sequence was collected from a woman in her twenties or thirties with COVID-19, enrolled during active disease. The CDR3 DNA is TGTGCCAGTAGTATAGCCTGGGGGGATCAGCCCCAGCATTTT. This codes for CASSIAWGDQPQHF. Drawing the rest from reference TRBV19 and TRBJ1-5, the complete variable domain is DGGITQSPKYLFRKEGQNVTLSCEQNLNHDAMYWYRQDPGQGLRLIYYSQIVNDFQKGDIAEGYSVSREKKESFPLTVTSAQKNPTAFYLCASSIAWGDQPQHFGDGTRLSIL.